Each of the 30 T cell receptor beta chains below was sequenced from the same sample in a study of cytomegalovirus exposure and HLA in healthy donors. Primers included in the PCR were 60 Vbeta and 13 Jbeta primers. Data came from immunoSEQ multiplex PCR; TCRdb stores just in-frame clones and leaves some out. Of under 150,000 clones in the sample, 78% were seen once. The sample consisted of PBMCs. These receptor sequences come from a woman between 35 and 50 years old in good health and CMV-seropositive.

This clone was observed a single time. V gene TRBV28 combines with J gene TRBJ2-7, with no clear D. The V gene's germline CDR1 is MDHEN and CDR2 SYDVKM. There are 16 residues in the CDR3. Trimming shortened V by 2 bases and J by 6 bases, and 20 bases separated the two germline ends. The CDR3 DNA reads TGTGCCAGCAGTTTAGCGAGCCATTACATTGGGCCCGAGCAGTACTTC. This gives the protein CASSLASHYIGPEQYF.

The rearrangement links TRBV2 to TRBJ2-1; 14 bases are shared with TRBD2. The length of the CDR3 is 18 residues. From germline, CDR1 is SNHLY and CDR2 FYNNEI. J was trimmed by 0 bases and V by 7 bases; bases with no gene match: 8. This chain's CDR3 is CASMPGLAGGRSYNEQFF. CDR3 nucleotides: TGTGCCAGCATGCCCGGACTAGCGGGAGGACGCTCCTACAATGAGCAGTTCTTC.

V usage is TRBV19 and J usage is TRBJ2-7; 12 nucleotides align to TRBD2. Germline CDR1 reads LNHDA; CDR2 reads SQIVND (reference sequence). Trimming cost V 4 bases and J 4 bases; bases outside gene matches: 8. This CDR3 comprises 16 residues. CDR3 sequence reads: CASSTLEGTSGYEQYF. For the CDR3, the DNA is TGTGCCAGTAGTACCCTCGAGGGGACTAGCGGGTACGAGCAGTACTTC.

The chain links TRBV5-1 to TRBJ2-5; possibly TRBD1 for D (5 bases). The V end was cut by 5 bases, the J end by 1 base, with 12 bases between. Germline V lookup: CDR1 SGHRS, CDR2 YFSETQ. The length of the CDR3 is 14 residues. The CDR3 region is CASSPTDIQETQYF. The DNA for the CDR3 is TGCGCCAGCAGTCCTACGGACATCCAAGAGACCCAGTACTTC.

This clone was seen once. This chain joins TRBV28 and TRBJ2-7, with 14 bases aligning to TRBD2. After removal of 8 bases from V and 3 bases from J, the junction contained 9 bases not matched to a gene. The CDR3 runs 16 residues. Germline V gene sequence: CDR1 MDHEN, CDR2 SYDVKM. CDR3 coding DNA: TGTGCCAGCGGCTCCGGGACTAGCGGGAGTTACTACGAGCAGTACTTC. This encodes CASGSGTSGSYYEQYF.

This clone was counted only a few times. This chain links TRBV28 with TRBJ2-1, with TRBD2 matching 11 bases. This CDR3 contains 14 residues. V lost 7 bases to trimming and J lost 7 bases; unmatched junction nucleotides: 6. Germline V lookup: CDR1 MDHEN, CDR2 SYDVKM. CDR3 region: CASTLAGGANEQFF. For the CDR3, the DNA is TGTGCCAGCACCCTAGCGGGAGGCGCGAATGAGCAGTTCTTC.

The chain uses TRBV12-5 and TRBJ2-4; D remains ambiguous. This CDR3 has 17 residues. V dropped 6 bases and J dropped 0 bases, with 18 bases sitting between them. Germline V gives CDR1 LGHNT, CDR2 FRNRAP. CDR3 sequence: CASGLLDGREAKNIQYF. CDR3 DNA sequence: TGTGCTAGTGGCCTCCTCGATGGGCGCGAAGCCAAAAACATTCAGTACTTC. The complete variable domain, with remaining parts taken from reference TRBV12-5 and TRBJ2-4, reads DARVTQTPRHKVTEMGQEVTMRCQPILGHNTVFWYRQTMMQGLELLAYFRNRAPLDDSGMPKDRFSAEMPDATLATLKIQPSEPRDSAVYFCASGLLDGREAKNIQYFGAGTRLSVL.

DNA of the CDR3: TGTGCCAGCAGCTCGCAAAGGGGTGGGACCCAGTACTTC. The encoded protein is CASSSQRGGTQYF. The chain joins TRBV9 to TRBJ2-5; possible D gene TRBD1, 5 bases. Germline CDR1 and CDR2: SGDLS and YYNGEE. Trimming left V 4 bases short and J 7 bases short, with 14 bases between. This CDR3 spans 13 amino acids.

Many counts were recorded for this clone. The chain carries TRBV2 and TRBJ2-7, with D maybe TRBD1 (6 bases). Trimming stripped 5 bases from V and 5 bases from J, with 13 bases between. The CDR3 contains 13 residues. Germline V lookup: CDR1 SNHLY, CDR2 FYNNEI. In nucleotides, the CDR3 is TGTGCCAGCAGTACTACAGGGATAGACGAGCAGTACTTC. Translated, it gives CASSTTGIDEQYF.

This chain links TRBV9 with TRBJ2-5; D is unresolved. The CDR3 extends over 15 amino acids. In germline, CDR1 is SGDLS, CDR2 YYNGEE. V was clipped by 0 bases and J by 5 bases, with 14 bases between them. CDR3 region: CASSVGMGWAETQYF. In DNA form, the CDR3 reads TGTGCCAGCAGCGTAGGTATGGGTTGGGCGGAGACCCAGTACTTC.

This chain connects TRBV15 to TRBJ1-2; maybe TRBD1 (6 bases). The CDR3 is made up of 15 amino acids. In germline, CDR1 is LNHNV, CDR2 YYDKDF (reference sequence). Trimming removed 2 bases from V and 5 bases from J, with 15 bases in between. CDR3 region: CATSRLRQDPYGYTF. Here the CDR3 DNA reads TGTGCCACCAGCAGATTGAGACAGGACCCTTATGGCTACACCTTC.

The genes are TRBV27 and TRBJ1-1, with 9 bases identical to TRBD1. V lost 3 bases and J lost 4; bases outside the gene matches: 6. The germline gives CDR1 MNHEY, CDR2 SMNVEV (reference sequence). The CDR3 is 15 residues long. The CDR3 is CASSFRGQGTTEAFF. Written as DNA, the CDR3 is TGTGCCAGCAGTTTCCGAGGACAGGGGACCACTGAAGCTTTCTTT.

V gene TRBV6-6 combines with J gene TRBJ2-7; D may be TRBD1 (5 bases). Trimming left V 5 bases short and J 5 bases short, with 13 bases between. The length of the CDR3 is 13 residues. Germline CDR1 reads MNHNY; CDR2 reads SVGAGI (reference sequence). CDR3 sequence (DNA): TGTGCCAGCAGTCGACAAGACAGCGACGAGCAGTACTTC. Protein sequence: CASSRQDSDEQYF.

This chain links TRBV6-7 with TRBJ2-3; TRBD1 might be the D (5 bases). TRBV6-7 has ORF status, its function being uncertain. The CDR3 is made up of 16 amino acids. V was cut by 2 bases and J by 0 bases, with 12 bases left in between. CDR3 sequence: CASSYHPAGSTDTQYF. The CDR3 DNA reads TGTGCCAGCAGTTACCACCCGGCAGGGAGCACAGATACGCAGTATTTT.

The J gene is TRBJ2-5, the V gene TRBV5-6; D gene uncertain. The germline V gene encodes CDR1 SGHDT and CDR2 YYEEEE. The CDR3 has 14 residues. V shed 2 bases and J shed 5 bases, with 13 bases lying between them. The CDR3 DNA is TGTGCCAGCAGCTTCGGTACGGTCCTGGAGACCCAGTACTTC. Amino acids: CASSFGTVLETQYF.

This chain joins TRBV2 and TRBJ2-3; 7 bases align to TRBD2. Trimming removed 6 bases from V and 0 bases from J; junction bases left unmatched: 12. There are 17 residues in the CDR3. Per germline, CDR1 SNHLY and CDR2 FYNNEI. CDR3 DNA: TGTGCCAGCAGCCCTTGGGGGGTAGCGGGTAGCACAGATACGCAGTATTTT. It translates to CASSPWGVAGSTDTQYF.

This chain joins TRBV19 and TRBJ2-2; TRBD2 agrees at 13 bases. This CDR3 spans 17 amino acids. J was trimmed by 4 bases and V by 3 bases; bases with no gene match: 5. CDR1 and CDR2 (germline): LNHDA, SQIVND (reference sequence). The CDR3: CASSIRLAGGGTGELFF. CDR3 in DNA: TGTGCCAGTAGTATTCGACTAGCGGGAGGTGGCACCGGGGAGCTGTTTTTT.

The chain combines TRBV13 with TRBJ2-3; 9 bases line up with TRBD1. J lost 6 bases, V lost 5 bases, and 3 bases had no gene match. This CDR3 has 13 amino acids. Per the germline V gene, CDR1 is PRHDT and CDR2 is FYEKMQ (reference sequence). The CDR3 loop reads CASSGDRADTQYF. CDR3 coding DNA: TGTGCCAGCAGCGGGGACAGGGCTGATACGCAGTATTTT.

V gene TRBV28 combines with J gene TRBJ2-1; D remains ambiguous. Between the trimmed V and J ends, which lost 3 bases and 3 bases, there was a span of 3 bases. Germline values: CDR1 MDHEN, CDR2 SYDVKM. The CDR3 runs 12 residues. CDR3 nucleotides: TGTGCCAGCAGTTTCATCTACAATGAGCAGTTCTTC. The encoded protein is CASSFIYNEQFF.

This clone was detected a few times. The V and J genes are TRBV7-3 and TRBJ2-1, with D tentatively TRBD2 (6 bases). Germline values: CDR1 SGHTA, CDR2 FQGTGA. The CDR3 consists of 15 residues. V lost 8 bases to trimming and J lost 2 bases, with 16 bases between them. The CDR3 sequence: CASSLTGEPYNEQFF. Here the CDR3 DNA reads TGTGCCAGCTCTTTAACGGGGGAACCCTACAATGAGCAGTTCTTC. Full variable domain (rest looked up from reference TRBV7-3 and TRBJ2-1): GAGVSQTPSNKVTEKGKYVELRCDPISGHTALYWYRQSLGQGPEFLIYFQGTGAADDSGLPNDRFFAVRPEGSVSTLKIQRTERGDSAVYLCASSLTGEPYNEQFFGPGTRLTVL.

This chain uses TRBV6-1 with TRBJ1-5; D uncertain. There are 15 residues in the CDR3. V was cut by 6 bases and J by 0 bases, with 12 bases left in between. Germline V gives CDR1 MNHNS, CDR2 SASEGT. The CDR3 DNA reads as TGTGCCAGCAGGGCAGATAGACATAGCAATCAGCCCCAGCATTTT. Its protein is CASRADRHSNQPQHF.

This clone was seen only once. The rearrangement uses TRBV5-5 and TRBJ2-5, with 12 bases matching TRBD2. After removal of 5 bases from V and 4 bases from J, the junction contained 6 bases not matched to a gene. Germline V gives CDR1 SGHKS, CDR2 YYEKEE (reference sequence). CDR3 length: 15 amino acids. The CDR3 loop reads CASRRGLAGRETQYF. The CDR3 coding sequence is TGTGCCAGCAGGCGTGGACTAGCGGGGCGAGAGACCCAGTACTTC.

V is TRBV13 and J is TRBJ2-5, with D unresolved. Germline assignment: CDR1 PRHDT and CDR2 FYEKMQ (reference sequence). CDR3 size: 13 residues. V lost 5 bases and J 11 bases, leaving 18 bases between the germline ends. The CDR3 sequence is CASSPPPWREQYF. DNA of the CDR3: TGTGCCAGCAGCCCCCCGCCCTGGAGAGAGCAGTACTTC. Full variable domain (outside the CDR3, taken from reference TRBV13 and TRBJ2-5): AAGVIQSPRHLIKEKRETATLKCYPIPRHDTVYWYQQGPGQDPQFLISFYEKMQSDKGSIPDRFSAQQFSDYHSELNMSSLELGDSALYFCASSPPPWREQYFGPGTRLLVL.

The genes are TRBV7-8 and TRBJ2-6; unclear D gene. CDR3 length equals 14 residues. V shed 2 bases and J shed 3 bases, with 5 bases lying between them. CDR1 and CDR2 (germline): SGHVS, FQNEAQ. Here the CDR3 DNA reads TGTGCCAGCAGCTTAAATCTTGGGGCCAACGTCCTGACTTTC. Amino acids: CASSLNLGANVLTF.

This chain joins TRBV19 and TRBJ2-3; D not resolved. V shed 5 bases and J shed 0 bases, with 18 bases lying between them. The CDR3 contains 17 residues. Germline CDR1 LNHDA, CDR2 SQIVND (reference sequence). The CDR3 DNA reads as TGTGCCAGTAGTCTTGCGAGAGGAGCCACCAGCACAGATACGCAGTATTTT. Its translation: CASSLARGATSTDTQYF.

This rearrangement joins TRBV7-8 to TRBJ2-5; 7 bases are shared with TRBD1. The CDR3 length is 15 residues. J gave up 2 bases and V 2 bases, and 5 bases lay outside the gene matches. Germline CDR1 is SGHVS and CDR2 is FQNEAQ. CDR3 amino acids: CASSLPIRGQETQYF. The DNA of the CDR3 is TGTGCCAGCAGCTTACCCATCAGGGGGCAAGAGACCCAGTACTTC.

The rearrangement uses TRBV29-1 and TRBJ2-3; 7 nucleotides align to TRBD1. V trimming: 7 bases; J trimming: 0 bases; junction bases outside the gene matches: 16. Germline V gene lookup returns CDR1 SQVTM and CDR2 ANQGSEA. CDR3 length equals 17 residues. The CDR3 DNA reads as TGCAGCGGAGGCCCGAGACAGGGTGATAATAGCACAGATACGCAGTATTTT. This translates into CSGGPRQGDNSTDTQYF.

V is TRBV28 and J is TRBJ2-7; 14 nucleotides align to TRBD2. Looked up from germline, CDR1 is MDHEN and CDR2 is SYDVKM. The CDR3 loop spans 15 amino acids. The V and J ends lost 6 bases and 6 bases, in that order; junction bases with no gene match: 7. This CDR3 reads CASRLGLAGVSEQYF. CDR3 sequence (DNA): TGTGCCAGCAGACTGGGACTAGCGGGAGTAAGCGAGCAGTACTTC.

The V call is TRBV5-8, the J call TRBJ2-2, with 10 bases lining up with TRBD1. CDR3 size: 15 residues. CDR1 SGHTS and CDR2 YDEGEE come from the germline V gene. V lost 5 bases to trimming and J lost 4 bases; unmatched junction nucleotides: 5. As DNA, the CDR3 is TGTGCCAGCAGTTGGGACAGGGGCGGCACCGGGGAGCTGTTTTTT. It translates to CASSWDRGGTGELFF.

This chain joins TRBV2 and TRBJ2-1, with 7 bases matching TRBD1. The germline gives CDR1 SNHLY, CDR2 FYNNEI. The CDR3 has 15 amino acids. V lost 7 bases, J lost 0 bases, and 6 bases stayed unmatched. CDR3 nucleotides: TGTGCCAGCATGGGGACAGAGAGCTCCTACAATGAGCAGTTCTTC. Translated, it gives CASMGTESSYNEQFF.